The T cell receptor (beta chain) under discussion was sequenced for a study of metastatic and nonmetastatic thyroid tumors. Study-level background: From malignant and benign thyroid patients, repertoires in blood and in tumor or nodule tissue were compared. Study-wide results and limits: For both blood and tumor, malignant thyroid tumors reportedly showed significantly higher TCR beta diversity than benign nodules did.

All patients were treatment-naive before thyroid surgery. This clone was found many times. Its antigen is undetermined. How the authors handled the data: Clinicopathological groups supplied CDR3 differences that were used to build a distant-metastasis classifier for papillary thyroid cancer. Using MiXCR, TCRdb re-called clones from the PCR reads. TCRdb's processing, not the authors', yielded these V and J calls. Among fewer than 35,000 clones listed, about a quarter were seen once. The source of this sequence is a female donor with papillary thyroid cancer or a benign thyroid nodule (not recorded which). Some clones in this sample may be carry-over from other donors' samples. Sample: blood.

This chain's CDR3 is CATSDFASRAVETQYF. The CDR3, as DNA: TGTGCCACCAGTGATTTTGCATCTCGGGCGGTGGAGACCCAGTACTTC. This chain joins TRBV24-1 and TRBJ2-5; D unclear. V lost 1 base, J lost 5 bases, and 16 bases lay in between. The CDR3 covers 16 residues. Germline lookup yields CDR1 KGHDR and CDR2 SFDVKD.